A single sample is the source of the 13 T cell receptor beta chains below, sequenced in a study of PD-L1 blockade in urothelial cancer. Documented time point: pretreatment peripheral blood. Measured with immunoSEQ multiplex PCR; TCRdb has only the in-frame clones, and not every one. The data show 90,000 to 100,000 clones, around 90% seen once. Sequencing was performed on PBMCs, taken around atezolizumab (anti-PD-L1) treatment. Receptors were obtained from a man between 60 and 75 years old with urothelial cancer.

The rearrangement joins TRBV7-9 to TRBJ2-3, with a possible D match to TRBD2 (6 bases). Germline assignment: CDR1 SEHNR and CDR2 FQNEAQ (reference sequence). This CDR3 is built from 17 residues. V lost 2 bases and J 0 bases, leaving 15 bases between the germline ends. CDR3 loop: CASSLSRGTPSTDTQYF. The CDR3 DNA reads as TGTGCCAGCAGCTTAAGTCGGGGGACCCCTAGCACAGATACGCAGTATTTT.

V usage is TRBV9 and J usage is TRBJ1-4, with D perhaps matching TRBD1 (6 bases). This CDR3 spans 17 amino acids. CDR1 and CDR2 (germline): SGDLS, YYNGEE. The V end was cut by 0 bases, the J end by 0 bases, with 12 bases between. The CDR3 region is CASSVEGGRATNEKLFF. CDR3 nucleotides: TGTGCCAGCAGCGTAGAGGGGGGGCGCGCAACTAATGAAAAACTGTTTTTT. Full variable domain (outside the CDR3, taken from reference TRBV9 and TRBJ1-4): DSGVTQTPKHLITATGQRVTLRCSPRSGDLSVYWYQQSLDQGLQFLIQYYNGEERAKGNILERFSAQQFPDLHSELNLSSLELGDSALYFCASSVEGGRATNEKLFFGSGTQLSVL.

This chain joins TRBV5-1 and TRBJ2-1; 7 nucleotides align to TRBD2. Germline V gene lookup returns CDR1 SGHRS and CDR2 YFSETQ. The V and J ends lost 2 bases and 15 bases, in that order; junction bases with no gene match: 8. The CDR3 covers 12 residues. CDR3 coding DNA: TGCGCCAGCAGCTTCCCTAGCGGACCGGGGTTCTTC. It encodes CASSFPSGPGFF.

This rearrangement joins TRBV11-2 to TRBJ2-7, with 7 bases identical to TRBD2. The germline V gene encodes CDR1 SGHAT and CDR2 FQNNGV. Germline trimming cut 4 bases from V and 2 bases from J; bases unmatched to any gene: 5. This CDR3 comprises 14 residues. As DNA, the CDR3 is TGTGCCAGCAGCTCATTAGCGGGTCCCTACGAGCAGTACTTC. This sequence encodes CASSSLAGPYEQYF. The variable domain in full, with the rest retrieved from reference TRBV11-2 and TRBJ2-7, is EAGVAQSPRYKIIEKRQSVAFWCNPISGHATLYWYQQILGQGPKLLIQFQNNGVVDDSQLPKDRFSAERLKGVDSTLKIQPAKLEDSAVYLCASSSLAGPYEQYFGPGTRLTVT.

The chain is built from TRBV29-1 and TRBJ2-5; TRBD1 aligns across 8 bases. Germline CDR1 reads SQVTM; CDR2 reads ANQGSEA. V lost 4 bases to trimming and J lost 4 bases; unmatched junction nucleotides: 5. The CDR3 runs 13 residues. CDR3 bases: TGCAGCGTTGTAGCAGGGGGCACAGAGACCCAGTACTTC. Translation gives CSVVAGGTETQYF. Using reference TRBV29-1 and TRBJ2-5 for the parts outside the CDR3, the full variable domain is SAVISQKPSRDICQRGTSLTIQCQVDSQVTMMFWYRQQPGQSLTLIATANQGSEATYESGFVIDKFPISRPNLTFSTLTVSNMSPEDSSIYLCSVVAGGTETQYFGPGTRLLVL.

In DNA, the CDR3 is TGTGCCAGTAGTATCCAGGGCAGGGGCTCCCATGGCTACACCTTC. Protein: CASSIQGRGSHGYTF. This rearrangement joins TRBV19 to TRBJ1-2; a possible D gene is TRBD1 (6 bases). Per germline, CDR1 LNHDA and CDR2 SQIVND (reference sequence). Trimming cost V 3 bases and J 6 bases, with 17 bases left between them. The CDR3 consists of 15 residues. Full variable domain (outside the CDR3, taken from reference TRBV19 and TRBJ1-2): DGGITQSPKYLFRKEGQNVTLSCEQNLNHDAMYWYRQDPGQGLRLIYYSQIVNDFQKGDIAEGYSVSREKKESFPLTVTSAQKNPTAFYLCASSIQGRGSHGYTFGSGTRLTVV.

This clone was picked up one time. The chain links TRBV6-6 to TRBJ2-1, with TRBD1 identical over 7 bases. This CDR3 contains 16 residues. Germline-derived CDR1 and CDR2 are MNHNY and SVGAGI (reference sequence). The V and J ends lost 4 bases and 1 base, in that order; junction bases with no gene match: 7. This CDR3 is CASSSRQGLSYNEQFF. Written as DNA, the CDR3 is TGTGCCAGCAGTTCGAGACAGGGCCTTTCCTACAATGAGCAGTTCTTC.

This clone was recorded once. The chain has TRBV4-3 and TRBJ2-5, with 10 bases matching TRBD1. V gave up 1 base and J gave up 5 bases; unmatched junction bases: 7. This CDR3 region has 16 residues. CDR1 and CDR2 (germline): LGHNA, YSLEER. This CDR3 reads CASSQVGTGVRETQYF. The CDR3 nucleotides are TGCGCCAGCAGCCAAGTTGGGACAGGGGTCCGGGAGACCCAGTACTTC.

A single count supports this clone. The CDR3 protein is CASSSPTGQTETQYF. CDR3 bases: TGTGCCAGCAGTTCCCCAACCGGACAGACAGAGACCCAGTACTTC. The gene calls are TRBV28 and TRBJ2-5; perhaps TRBD1 as D (6 bases). This CDR3 region has 15 residues. Between the trimmed V and J ends, which lost 4 bases and 4 bases, there was a span of 16 bases. Germline CDR1 is MDHEN and CDR2 is SYDVKM.

The chain couples TRBV5-4 to TRBJ1-1, with D perhaps TRBD1 (6 bases). V was cut by 3 bases and J by 0 bases, with 9 bases left in between. The CDR3 extends over 14 amino acids. Per germline, CDR1 SGHNT and CDR2 YYREEE (reference sequence). CDR3 in DNA: TGTGCCAGCAGCTCACAGGGCCTGAACACTGAAGCTTTCTTT. Its protein product is CASSSQGLNTEAFF.

Here the CDR3 reads CASSEAWPGENTQYF. For the CDR3, the DNA is TGTGCCAGCAGTGAAGCCTGGCCCGGGGAAAATACGCAGTATTTT. This chain connects TRBV2 to TRBJ2-3; a weak D match, TRBD2 (5 bases). The V end lost 0 bases, the J end lost 7 bases, and 14 bases lay between the germline ends. The CDR3 is 15 amino acids. CDR1 SNHLY and CDR2 FYNNEI come from the germline V gene.

This clone has just one count. The chain combines TRBV11-2 with TRBJ1-3; D perhaps matches TRBD1 (5 bases). Trimming cost V 1 base and J 0 bases, with 13 bases left between them. The length of the CDR3 is 17 residues. Per germline, CDR1 SGHAT and CDR2 FQNNGV. The CDR3 sequence: CASSLVASGDSGNTIYF. The CDR3 coding sequence is TGTGCCAGCAGCTTAGTGGCCTCGGGGGACTCTGGAAACACCATATATTTT.

The V gene is TRBV19, the J gene TRBJ1-5; 7 bases fit TRBD1. Trimming cost V 5 bases and J 2 bases; bases outside gene matches: 3. Germline V gene data show CDR1 as LNHDA and CDR2 as SQIVND (reference sequence). The CDR3 is 14 amino acids. CDR3 nucleotides: TGTGCCAGTAGTTCCGACAGGGGCAATCAGCCCCAGCATTTT. Encoded protein: CASSSDRGNQPQHF.